The 11 T cell receptor beta chains presented below share a single source sample, sequenced in a study of T cell changes during pregnancy in multiple sclerosis. Repertoires were generated with immunoSEQ multiplex PCR, while TCRdb's copy carries only in-frame clones and drops some. The data hold 70,000 or so clones, with about nine tenths observed a single time. The starting material was peripheral blood, obtained in the third trimester of pregnancy. These receptors were collected from a female donor in good health, enrolled as a control in a pregnancy study.

V usage is TRBV10-2 and J usage is TRBJ2-1; 12 positions match TRBD1. With 8 bases clipped from V and 10 bases from J, the junction kept 12 bases outside the gene matches. This CDR3 spans 15 amino acids. From germline, CDR1 is WSHSY and CDR2 SAAADI. Here the CDR3 DNA reads TGCGCCAGCGGCAAACCGGGACAGGGGGCCGTGGAGCAGTTCTTC. The encoded protein is CASGKPGQGAVEQFF.

V and J are TRBV5-1 and TRBJ2-7; D is undetermined. Germline V gene lookup returns CDR1 SGHRS and CDR2 YFSETQ. CDR3 length: 14 amino acids. V lost 4 bases and J lost 3, with 14 bases in between. This chain's CDR3 is CASSPGHDGYEQYF. CDR3 DNA: TGCGCCAGCAGCCCGGGTCACGACGGCTACGAGCAGTACTTC.

The chain is built from TRBV5-1 and TRBJ2-3; D remains ambiguous. Germline V gives CDR1 SGHRS, CDR2 YFSETQ. The V end was cut by 5 bases, the J end by 4 bases, with 17 bases between. This CDR3 contains 15 residues. In nucleotides, the CDR3 is TGCGCCAGCAGTCGTTTCACCGGGTCCCCAGATACGCAGTATTTT. Translating gives CASSRFTGSPDTQYF. Combining the CDR3 with reference TRBV5-1 and TRBJ2-3 gives the whole variable domain KAGVTQTPRYLIKTRGQQVTLSCSPISGHRSVSWYQQTPGQGLQFLFEYFSETQRNKGNFPGRFSGRQFSNSRSEMNVSTLELGDSALYLCASSRFTGSPDTQYFGPGTRLTVL.

The chain joins TRBV19 to TRBJ2-1; 7 bases line up with TRBD2. J gave up 3 bases and V 3 bases, and 14 bases lay outside the gene matches. The CDR3 consists of 18 residues. Germline V lookup: CDR1 LNHDA, CDR2 SQIVND (reference sequence). CDR3 residues: CASSIRWRPRDYYNEQFF. CDR3 in DNA: TGTGCCAGTAGTATCAGATGGAGACCGCGGGACTACTACAATGAGCAGTTCTTC.

The chain uses TRBV5-6 and TRBJ2-3; 11 bases align to TRBD1. The CDR3 length is 16 residues. Germline loops: CDR1 SGHDT, CDR2 YYEEEE. V shed 4 bases, J shed 10 bases, and the junction held 14 bases outside the gene matches. Here the CDR3 reads CASSPDRGRPGDSQYF. Here the CDR3 DNA reads TGTGCCAGCAGCCCGGACAGGGGGCGGCCGGGGGATTCGCAGTATTTT.

The rearrangement joins TRBV6-5 to TRBJ1-2; D may be TRBD1 (5 bases). CDR1 and CDR2 (germline): MNHEY, SVGAGI. The ends were cut back, 8 bases at V and 3 bases at J, with 13 bases in the middle. The CDR3 is 13 amino acids. CDR3 sequence reads: CASSRGGDYGYTF. CDR3 bases: TGTGCCAGCTCCCGGGGGGGTGACTATGGCTACACCTTC.

The chain links TRBV18 to TRBJ2-7; 8 nucleotides match TRBD1. Germline CDR1 and CDR2: KGHSH and LQKENI. CDR3 length: 16 amino acids. With V trimmed by 2 bases and J by 3 bases, 9 bases remained unmatched. CDR3 amino acids: CASSPYGTGQNYEQYF. The CDR3 nucleotides are TGTGCCAGCTCACCATACGGGACAGGACAAAACTACGAGCAGTACTTC.

V is TRBV6-1 and J is TRBJ1-2, with 9 bases fitting TRBD1. Trimming at V came to 7 bases and at J to 5 bases, leaving 8 bases not matched to a gene. Per the germline V gene, CDR1 is MNHNS and CDR2 is SASEGT. The CDR3 is 14 amino acids. The CDR3 nucleotides read TGTGCCAGCAACCTTAGGACAGGGGCTTATGGCTACACCTTC. This sequence encodes CASNLRTGAYGYTF.

The CDR3, as DNA: TGTGCCAGCGCGGAGGTAAATAGCAATCAGCCCCAGCATTTT. Amino acid sequence: CASAEVNSNQPQHF. The chain is built from TRBV2 and TRBJ1-5; D is uncertain. This CDR3 region has 14 residues. The ends were cut back, 8 bases at V and 0 bases at J, with 11 bases in the middle. The germline gives CDR1 SNHLY, CDR2 FYNNEI.

This sequence joins TRBV28 and TRBJ1-4; unclear D gene. Trimming cost V 3 bases and J 11 bases, with 19 bases left between them. The germline gives CDR1 MDHEN, CDR2 SYDVKM. This CDR3 comprises 15 residues. CDR3 loop: CASSFEGAGKGKLFF. CDR3 nucleotide sequence: TGTGCCAGCAGTTTCGAGGGTGCTGGAAAGGGTAAACTGTTTTTT.

The J gene is TRBJ1-5, the V gene TRBV19, with TRBD1 as a possible D gene (6 bases). The CDR3 runs to 15 residues. The germline CDR1 and CDR2 sequences are LNHDA and SQIVND (reference sequence). V dropped 4 bases and J dropped 5 bases, with 15 bases sitting between them. Written as DNA, the CDR3 is TGTGCCAGTAGTACATCGACAGGACGGGATCAGCCCCAGCATTTT. This sequence encodes CASSTSTGRDQPQHF.